The 14 T cell receptor beta chains in this list originate from one sample, sequenced in a study of blood T cells in healthy people across ages. A second PCR of 7 to 11 cycles used a sample-barcoded 5' primer and a J-beta primer mix. A single record per CDR3 protein comes from TCRdb applying MiXCR to the 5' RACE reads. The table lists roughly 800,000 distinct CDR3 sequences, 58% of them singletons. The source material was blood. The origin of the receptors is a man aged 25 to 40 in good health.

The chain joins TRBV2 to TRBJ2-5; 10 bases agree with TRBD1. Germline-derived CDR1 and CDR2 are SNHLY and FYNNEI. V shed 7 bases, J shed 11 bases, and the junction held 13 bases outside the gene matches. The CDR3 has 14 amino acids. CDR3 in amino acids: CASKRDRGRGEQYF. As DNA, the CDR3 is TGTGCCAGCAAACGAGACAGGGGGCGAGGTGAGCAGTACTTC.

V is TRBV18 and J is TRBJ2-7; TRBD2 might be the D (6 bases). V was clipped by 5 bases and J by 0 bases, with 8 bases between them. Germline V gene lookup returns CDR1 KGHSH and CDR2 LQKENI. The CDR3 length is 13 residues. The CDR3 sequence is CASSADYSYEQYF. The CDR3 region has the DNA TGTGCCAGCTCAGCGGACTACTCCTACGAGCAGTACTTC.

This rearrangement joins TRBV29-1 to TRBJ2-3, with 13 bases lining up with TRBD2. CDR1 SQVTM and CDR2 ANQGSEA come from the germline V gene. With V trimmed by 6 bases and J by 1 base, 1 base remained unmatched. The CDR3 extends over 14 amino acids. CDR3 coding DNA: TGCAGCGTGGGGACTAGCGGGGGCACAGATACGCAGTATTTT. It translates to CSVGTSGGTDTQYF.

For the CDR3, the DNA is TGTGCCAGCAGTTTACTCGGGACGATGGCCTCCTACGAGCAGTACTTC. It encodes CASSLLGTMASYEQYF. The J gene is TRBJ2-7, the V gene TRBV27; D is possibly TRBD1 or TRBD2 (5 bases each). Germline CDR1 reads MNHEY; CDR2 reads SMNVEV (reference sequence). This CDR3 region has 16 residues. Deletions cut 2 bases from V and 0 bases from J, with 14 bases between.

The chain joins TRBV5-1 to TRBJ2-7; D gene ambiguous. Trimming cost V 8 bases and J 0 bases, with 12 bases left between them. Germline assignment: CDR1 SGHRS and CDR2 YFSETQ. The CDR3 spans 13 residues. In DNA, the CDR3 is TGCGCCAGTGCCATGGGAAGCTCCTACGAGCAGTACTTC. It specifies CASAMGSSYEQYF.

This clonotype was counted only a few times. The V call is TRBV2, the J call TRBJ1-4; no definite D call. Germline-derived CDR1 and CDR2 are SNHLY and FYNNEI. With 3 bases removed from V and 8 bases from J, the gap between germline ends came to 7 bases. CDR3 length: 12 amino acids. CDR3: CASSDSWEKLFF. CDR3 nucleotide sequence: TGTGCCAGCAGTGATTCTTGGGAAAAACTGTTTTTT.

This clonotype was recorded only once. V and J are TRBV20-1 and TRBJ1-2; 7 nucleotides align to TRBD1. V was clipped by 6 bases and J by 8 bases; unmatched bases: 15. Germline values: CDR1 DFQATT, CDR2 SNEGSKA (reference sequence). The CDR3 runs 14 residues. The CDR3 spells CSANPYTGAAGYTF. In nucleotides, the CDR3 is TGCAGTGCCAACCCTTACACAGGGGCGGCCGGCTACACCTTC.

This rearrangement joins TRBV9 to TRBJ2-7, with D perhaps matching TRBD2 (6 bases). Trimming stripped 2 bases from V and 10 bases from J, with 16 bases between. This CDR3 has 13 residues. Looked up from germline, CDR1 is SGDLS and CDR2 is YYNGEE. This CDR3 is CASSVDPLEGQYF. DNA for the CDR3: TGTGCCAGCAGCGTGGACCCTCTGGAGGGCCAGTACTTC.

The gene calls are TRBV27 and TRBJ2-1, with no clear D. CDR3 length equals 17 residues. V was shortened by 5 bases and J by 5 bases, with 22 bases between the two germline ends. CDR1 MNHEY and CDR2 SMNVEV come from the germline V gene (reference sequence). The CDR3 DNA is TGTGCCAGCAGTGTAGTCATGGGGAACCTGGTGGACAATGAGCAGTTCTTC. The encoded protein is CASSVVMGNLVDNEQFF.

V usage is TRBV7-2 and J usage is TRBJ2-1, with a possible D match to TRBD1 (6 bases). The germline V gene encodes CDR1 SGHTA and CDR2 FQGNSA. Trimming removed 4 bases at V and 10 bases at J, with 14 bases between. The CDR3 length is 13 residues. The CDR3 region is CASSSTGRKEQFF. DNA for the CDR3: TGTGCCAGCAGCTCCACAGGGCGGAAGGAGCAGTTCTTC. Full variable domain (rest looked up from reference TRBV7-2 and TRBJ2-1): GAGVSQSPSNKVTEKGKDVELRCDPISGHTALYWYRQSLGQGLEFLIYFQGNSAPDKSGLPSDRFSAERTGGSVSTLTIQRTQQEDSAVYLCASSSTGRKEQFFGPGTRLTVL.

To note about this clonotype: No conserved phenylalanine or tryptophan is present at the end of the CDR3, so a read error is the likely explanation. The chain combines TRBV28 with TRBJ2-1; possibly TRBD2 for D (6 bases). TRBJ2-7 explains the end of the DNA better; the J call may be wrong. Germline loops: CDR1 MDHEN, CDR2 SYDVKM. The CDR3 runs 11 residues. In nucleotides, the CDR3 is TGTGCCAGCACTAGCGTCTACGAGCAGTACCTC. Amino acid sequence: CASTSVYEQYL.

This clonotype occurred a few times. J is TRBJ2-7 and V is TRBV5-6, with TRBD2 as a possible D gene (5 bases). CDR3 length: 14 residues. Per the germline V gene, CDR1 is SGHDT and CDR2 is YYEEEE. V was pared by 0 bases and J by 3 bases, with 10 bases between. The CDR3 sequence is CASSLGLGDYEQYF. The CDR3 region has the DNA TGTGCCAGCAGCTTGGGACTGGGAGACTACGAGCAGTACTTC. Full variable domain (outside the CDR3, taken from reference TRBV5-6 and TRBJ2-7): DAGVTQSPTHLIKTRGQQVTLRCSPKSGHDTVSWYQQALGQGPQFIFQYYEEEERQRGNFPDRFSGHQFPNYSSELNVNALLLGDSALYLCASSLGLGDYEQYFGPGTRLTVT.

The chain couples TRBV7-2 to TRBJ2-7, with 8 nucleotides matching TRBD2. The CDR3 runs 15 residues. Germline lookup yields CDR1 SGHTA and CDR2 FQGNSA. V gave up 5 bases and J gave up 2 bases; unmatched junction bases: 8. CDR3 in amino acids: CASSRSGGRAYEQYF. As DNA, the CDR3 is TGTGCCAGCAGCCGAAGCGGGGGCCGCGCCTACGAGCAGTACTTC.

This chain uses TRBV9 with TRBJ1-6; D not certain. With 3 bases removed from V and 3 bases from J, the gap between germline ends came to 10 bases. Germline CDR1 and CDR2: SGDLS and YYNGEE. The CDR3 is made up of 15 amino acids. CDR3 sequence: CASSATESYNSPLHF. The CDR3 coding sequence is TGTGCCAGCAGCGCGACGGAGAGCTATAATTCACCCCTCCACTTT.